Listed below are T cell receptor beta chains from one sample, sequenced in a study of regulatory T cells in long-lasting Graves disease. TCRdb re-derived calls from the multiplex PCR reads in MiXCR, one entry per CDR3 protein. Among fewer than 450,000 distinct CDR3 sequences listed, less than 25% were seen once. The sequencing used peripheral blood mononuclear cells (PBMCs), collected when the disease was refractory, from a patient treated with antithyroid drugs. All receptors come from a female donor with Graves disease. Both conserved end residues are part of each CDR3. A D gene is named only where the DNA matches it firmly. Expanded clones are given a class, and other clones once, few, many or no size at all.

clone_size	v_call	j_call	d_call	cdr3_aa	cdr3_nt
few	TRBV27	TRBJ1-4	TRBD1	CASSLVEGAGNEKLFF	TGTGCCAGCAGTTTAGTGGAGGGGGCCGGTAATGAAAAACTGTTTTTT
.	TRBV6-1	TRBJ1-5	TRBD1	CASRKTGGNQPQHF	TGTGCCAGCAGGAAGACAGGGGGCAATCAGCCCCAGCATTTT
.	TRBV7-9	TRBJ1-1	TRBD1	CASSPLGQMNTEAFF	TGTGCCAGCAGCCCCCTGGGACAGATGAACACTGAAGCTTTCTTT
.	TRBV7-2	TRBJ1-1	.	CASSLWGGREEAFF	TGTGCCAGCAGCTTATGGGGGGGAAGGGAAGAAGCTTTCTTT
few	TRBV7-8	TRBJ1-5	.	CASSLLGHGNQPQHF	TGTGCCAGCAGCCTTCTGGGACACGGCAATCAGCCCCAGCATTTT
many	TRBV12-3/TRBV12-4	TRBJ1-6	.	CASSLAPGDSPLHF	TGTGCCAGCAGTCTAGCGCCAGGGGATTCACCCCTCCACTTT
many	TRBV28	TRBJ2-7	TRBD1	CASSFSGTGREQYF	TGTGCCAGCAGTTTCTCCGGGACAGGTCGCGAGCAGTACTTC
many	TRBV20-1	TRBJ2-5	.	CSAVELKGGTQYF	TGCAGTGCCGTAGAGCTCAAAGGAGGGACCCAGTACTTC
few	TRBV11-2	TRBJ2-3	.	CASSQTLASPQYF	TGTGCCAGCAGCCAAACCCTAGCCTCACCGCAGTATTTT
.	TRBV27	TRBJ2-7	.	CASSLILGGYEQYF	TGTGCCAGCAGTTTAATCCTAGGGGGCTACGAGCAGTACTTC
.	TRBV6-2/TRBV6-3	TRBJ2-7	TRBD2	CASSSISGTPYEQYF	TGTGCCAGCAGTTCGATTAGCGGGACCCCCTACGAGCAGTACTTC
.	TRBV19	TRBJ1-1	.	CASSASMNTEAFF	TGTGCCAGTAGTGCCAGCATGAACACTGAAGCTTTCTTT
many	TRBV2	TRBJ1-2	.	CASSEGMDGYTF	TGTGCCAGCAGTGAAGGGATGGATGGCTACACCTTC
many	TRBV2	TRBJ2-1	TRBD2	CASRGDDSYNEQFF	TGTGCCAGCCGGGGGGACGACTCCTACAATGAGCAGTTCTTC
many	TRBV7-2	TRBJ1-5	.	CASSFTQLSNQPQHF	TGTGCCAGCAGCTTCACACAACTTAGCAATCAGCCCCAGCATTTT
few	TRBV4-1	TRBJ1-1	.	CASSQNRGIEAFF	TGCGCCAGCAGCCAAAATCGCGGGATAGAAGCTTTCTTT
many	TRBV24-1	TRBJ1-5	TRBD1	CATSVGTGVNQPQHF	TGTGCCACCAGCGTCGGGACAGGGGTCAATCAGCCCCAGCATTTT
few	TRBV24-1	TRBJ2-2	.	CATSDGLAPGELFF	TGTGCCACCAGTGATGGGTTAGCTCCCGGGGAGCTGTTTTTT
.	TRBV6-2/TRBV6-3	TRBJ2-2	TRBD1	CASRTGTGVTGELFF	TGTGCCAGCAGGACCGGGACAGGGGTCACCGGGGAGCTGTTTTTT
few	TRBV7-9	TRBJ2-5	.	CASSLARDNPQETQYF	TGTGCCAGCAGCTTAGCAAGGGACAACCCCCAAGAGACCCAGTACTTC
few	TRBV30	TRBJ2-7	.	CAWSVAGFSNSYEQYF	TGTGCCTGGAGTGTCGCAGGGTTTTCAAATTCTTACGAGCAGTACTTC
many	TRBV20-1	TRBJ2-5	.	CSASGETQYF	TGCAGTGCTAGCGGCGAGACCCAGTACTTC
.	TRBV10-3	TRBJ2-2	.	CAISPAAQNTGELCF	TGTGCCATCAGTCCCGCGGCCCAGAACACCGGGGAGCTGTGTTTT
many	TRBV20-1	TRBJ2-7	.	CSASRQDNPYEQYF	TGCAGTGCTAGCAGACAGGACAACCCCTACGAGCAGTACTTC
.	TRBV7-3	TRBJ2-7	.	CASSLFGGPESEQYF	TGTGCCAGCAGCTTATTCGGGGGGCCAGAGTCCGAGCAGTACTTC
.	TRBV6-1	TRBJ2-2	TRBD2	CASILAVAGGTGELFF	TGTGCCAGCATATTGGCCGTTGCGGGAGGCACCGGGGAGCTGTTTTTT
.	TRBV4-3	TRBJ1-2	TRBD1	CASSRDTGAGGYTF	TGCGCCAGCAGCCGCGACACAGGGGCAGGGGGCTACACCTTC
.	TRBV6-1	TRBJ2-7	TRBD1	CAAGRTGGAYEQYF	TGCGCCGCTGGACGGACAGGGGGAGCCTACGAGCAGTACTTC
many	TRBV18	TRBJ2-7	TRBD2	CASSPGLGSYEQYF	TGTGCCAGCAGCCCCGGACTAGGTTCCTACGAGCAGTACTTC
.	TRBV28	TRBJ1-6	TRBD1	CASSNRGQVDSPLHF	TGTGCCAGCAGTAACAGGGGGCAAGTGGATTCACCCCTCCACTTT
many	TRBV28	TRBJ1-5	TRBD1	CASSSSQGQGGRFSNQPQHF	TGTGCCAGCAGTTCTTCCCAGGGACAGGGGGGGAGGTTTAGCAATCAGCCCCAGCATTTT
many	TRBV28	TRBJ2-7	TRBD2	CASSSGSQREQYF	TGTGCCAGCAGTAGCGGGAGTCAACGCGAGCAGTACTTC
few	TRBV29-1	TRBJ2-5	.	CSVVWHEETQYF	TGCAGCGTTGTTTGGCATGAGGAGACCCAGTACTTC
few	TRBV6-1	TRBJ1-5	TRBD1	CASRGQANQPQHF	TGTGCCAGCAGGGGACAGGCCAATCAGCCCCAGCATTTT
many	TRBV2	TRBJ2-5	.	CASSEVLWVGRGMGTQYF	TGTGCCAGCAGTGAAGTTCTCTGGGTCGGCCGAGGAATGGGGACCCAGTACTTC
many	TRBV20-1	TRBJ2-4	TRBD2	CSATNGLAGEFTKNIQYF	TGCAGTGCTACGAACGGACTAGCGGGAGAGTTCACCAAAAACATTCAGTACTTC
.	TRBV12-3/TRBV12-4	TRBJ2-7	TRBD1	CASGTGNYEQYF	TGTGCCAGCGGGACAGGGAATTACGAGCAGTACTTC
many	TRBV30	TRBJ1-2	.	CAWHRREYGYTF	TGTGCCTGGCACCGCAGGGAGTATGGCTACACCTTC
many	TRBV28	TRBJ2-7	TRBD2	CASTKRGGPLDEQYF	TGTGCCAGCACCAAGCGGGGCGGTCCTCTGGACGAGCAGTACTTC
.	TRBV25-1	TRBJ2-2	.	CASYQRGQNTGELFF	TGTGCCAGCTACCAACGGGGACAGAACACCGGGGAGCTGTTTTTT
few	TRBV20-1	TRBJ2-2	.	CSASFDTGELFF	TGCAGTGCTAGTTTCGACACCGGGGAGCTGTTTTTT
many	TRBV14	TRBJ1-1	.	CASSQVGRVEAFF	TGTGCCAGCAGCCAAGTCGGTCGGGTAGAAGCTTTCTTT
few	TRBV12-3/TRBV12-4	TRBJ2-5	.	CASSFGGEETQYF	TGTGCCAGCAGTTTTGGGGGAGAGGAGACCCAGTACTTC
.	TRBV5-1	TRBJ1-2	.	CASSPQTGPNYGYTF	TGCGCCAGCAGCCCGCAAACAGGGCCGAACTATGGCTACACCTTC
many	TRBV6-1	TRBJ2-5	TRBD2	CASSDQAGKTQYF	TGTGCCAGCAGTGACCAAGCGGGAAAGACCCAGTACTTC
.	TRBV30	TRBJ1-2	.	CAWRTQANHGYTF	TGTGCCTGGAGGACACAAGCTAACCATGGCTACACCTTC
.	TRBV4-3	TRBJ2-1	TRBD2	CASSQVVAGVYNEQFF	TGCGCCAGCAGCCAAGTAGTAGCGGGAGTTTACAATGAGCAGTTCTTC
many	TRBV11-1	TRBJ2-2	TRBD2	CASSWDYSGELFF	TGTGCCAGCAGCTGGGACTATTCGGGGGAGCTGTTTTTT
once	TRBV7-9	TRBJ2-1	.	CASSLGHDPASYNEQFF	TGTGCCAGCAGCTTAGGACACGACCCCGCCTCCTACAATGAGCAGTTCTTC
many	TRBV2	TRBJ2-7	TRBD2	CASAGESYEQYF	TGTGCCAGCGCGGGAGAATCCTACGAGCAGTACTTC